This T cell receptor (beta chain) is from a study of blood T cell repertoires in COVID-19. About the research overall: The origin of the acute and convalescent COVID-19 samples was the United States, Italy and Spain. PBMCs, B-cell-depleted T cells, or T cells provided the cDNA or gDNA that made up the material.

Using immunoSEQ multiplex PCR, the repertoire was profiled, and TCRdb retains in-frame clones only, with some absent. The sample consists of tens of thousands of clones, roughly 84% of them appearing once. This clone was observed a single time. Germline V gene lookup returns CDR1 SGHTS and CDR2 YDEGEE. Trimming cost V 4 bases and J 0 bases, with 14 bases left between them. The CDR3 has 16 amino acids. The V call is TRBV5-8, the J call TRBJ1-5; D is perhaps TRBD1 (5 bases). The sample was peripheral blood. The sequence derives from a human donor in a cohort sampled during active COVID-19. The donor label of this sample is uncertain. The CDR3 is CASSTGQVYSNQPQHF. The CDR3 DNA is TGTGCCAGCAGCACCGGACAAGTTTATAGCAATCAGCCCCAGCATTTT.